These T cell receptor beta chains were read from a single sample in a study of cytomegalovirus exposure and HLA in healthy donors. Method: immunoSEQ multiplex PCR; TCRdb's copy keeps in-frame clones and lacks some. Here the sample spans under 200,000 clones, approximately 80% being singletons. The sequencing input was PBMCs. The receptors derive from a woman aged 25 to 39 in good health and CMV-seropositive. Each CDR3 is given with its conserved first and last residue. A D gene is named only where the DNA matches it firmly. Size is stated for part of the rows, as once, few or many counts, or as a class when the clone is expanded.

j_call v_call d_call clone_size cdr3_nt cdr3_aa
TRBJ2-7 TRBV4-1 - once TGCGCCAGCAGCCAAGATTGGACTATCTACGAGCAGTACTTC CASSQDWTIYEQYF
TRBJ2-7 TRBV7-9 - - TGTTCCAGCAGCCAAACGACAGCCTACGAGCAGTACTTC CSSSQTTAYEQYF
TRBJ2-5 TRBV28 TRBD1 - TGTGCCAGCAGTTACCCCCCCACAGGGGAAGAGACCCAGTACTTC CASSYPPTGEETQYF
TRBJ2-7 TRBV7-9 - - TGTGCCAGCAGCTTAGCGCAGGGCAAATTCTACGAGCAGTACTTC CASSLAQGKFYEQYF
TRBJ2-1 TRBV28 - once TGTGCCAGCAGTGACCCCTCCCGGGGCGGGATGCGGCCCTACAATGAGCAGTTCTTC CASSDPSRGGMRPYNEQFF
TRBJ2-3 TRBV7-9 - - TGTGCCAGCAGCTTATCTGAGGTATCAGCAGATACGCAGTATTTT CASSLSEVSADTQYF
TRBJ1-1 TRBV4-1 - - TGCGCCAGCAGCCAAGATCATTCGGGATACACTGAAGCTTTCTTT CASSQDHSGYTEAFF
TRBJ1-4 TRBV5-6 TRBD1 - TGTGCCAGCAGTTCTCCGGGACAGAAGAATGAAAAACTGTTTTTT CASSSPGQKNEKLFF
TRBJ2-2 TRBV2 - - TGTGCCAGCAGTGATAGCCGGGACAAAAAAACCGGGGAGCTGTTTTTT CASSDSRDKKTGELFF
TRBJ2-5 TRBV7-6 TRBD2 once TGTGCCAGCAGCTCCCTCGGGACTAGCGGGAGCCGGGGGGTAGAGACCCAGTACTTC CASSSLGTSGSRGVETQYF
TRBJ2-7 TRBV4-2 - - TGTGCCAGCAGCCAAGCGGGTATTTACGAGCAGTACTTC CASSQAGIYEQYF
TRBJ2-2 TRBV28 TRBD2 - TGTGCCAGCAGTTCGACTAGCGGGAACACCGGGGAGCTGTTTTTT CASSSTSGNTGELFF
TRBJ1-2 TRBV4-2 TRBD1 - TGTGCCAGCACCAGACAGGGCGCTAACTATGGCTACACCTTC CASTRQGANYGYTF
TRBJ1-1 TRBV18 - - TGTGCCAGCTCACCGGGGAGTGGGGGCTATGCTGAAGCTTTCTTT CASSPGSGGYAEAFF
TRBJ1-3 TRBV5-5 - - TGTGCCAGCAGCTGGACTCCAAGCTCTGGAAACACCATATATTTT CASSWTPSSGNTIYF
TRBJ1-1 TRBV14 - - TGTGCCAGCACCCAGACAGCCAACACTGAAGCTTTCTTT CASTQTANTEAFF
TRBJ2-7 TRBV4-1 - - TGCGCCAGCAGCCGGGCTTTCGGCCCCGCCGACGAGCAGTACTTC CASSRAFGPADEQYF
TRBJ2-2 TRBV11-2 - - TGTGCCAGCACCGGGGGAGCGCGGTACACCGGGGAGCTGTTTTTT CASTGGARYTGELFF
TRBJ1-5 TRBV9 - - TGTGCCAGCAGCGTAGGGGCCGGGGATCAGCCCCAGCATTTT CASSVGAGDQPQHF
TRBJ2-7 TRBV28 - - TGTGCCAGCAGTTTGAGAGGGAGCTTCCACGAGCAGTACTTC CASSLRGSFHEQYF
TRBJ2-1 TRBV6-5 - - TGTGCCAGCAGTTACTCGGGAGCCGCCTACAATGAGCAGTTCTTC CASSYSGAAYNEQFF
TRBJ1-1 TRBV28 - - TGTGCCAGCAGTTTAAGAGTCTTGAACACTGAAGCTTTCTTT CASSLRVLNTEAFF
TRBJ1-2 TRBV20-1 TRBD1 - TGCAGGACAGGGATCAATGGCTACACCTTC CRTGINGYTF
TRBJ2-1 TRBV7-9 TRBD2 few TGTGCCAGCAGCCCGTCTAGCGGGGTAATCAATGAGCAGTTCTTC CASSPSSGVINEQFF
TRBJ1-1 TRBV19 TRBD1 - TGTGCCAGTAGTTCTGGTGGGGCAGGGGGGTACACTGAAGCTTTCTTT CASSSGGAGGYTEAFF
TRBJ1-2 TRBV11-2 TRBD1 few TGTGCCAGCAGCCCGGACAGGGCGAGCTATGGCTACACCTTC CASSPDRASYGYTF
TRBJ2-1 TRBV7-9 - - TGTGCCAGCAGCTTGTCGGGCTACAATGAGCAGTTCTTC CASSLSGYNEQFF
TRBJ1-5 TRBV28 - once TGTGCCAGCAGTTGGGGGTTCGGGGGTGATCAGCCCCAGCATTTT CASSWGFGGDQPQHF
TRBJ1-2 TRBV28 - few TGTGCCAGCAGTTTCCCAGTGCTAGTAGGCGGGTTGGGAATTAACTATGGCTACACCTTC CASSFPVLVGGLGINYGYTF
TRBJ2-1 TRBV28 - few TGTGCCAGCAACCCAACAGGGTTTAATGAGCAGTTCTTC CASNPTGFNEQFF
TRBJ2-5 TRBV15 - - TGTGCCACTAGCAGAGTCACACGGAGGGGAGAGGAGACCCAGTACTTC CATSRVTRRGEETQYF
TRBJ1-1 TRBV14 - - TGTGCCAGCAGCCAAGATCGGGTGAACACTGAAGCTTTCTTT CASSQDRVNTEAFF
TRBJ1-1 TRBV6-1 - - TGTGCCAGCACCGGGTGGAACACTGAAGCTTTCTTT CASTGWNTEAFF
TRBJ2-7 TRBV15 - - TGTGCCACCAGCAGAGGGACAGTATACGACGAGCAGTACTTC CATSRGTVYDEQYF
TRBJ2-1 TRBV6-1 TRBD2 few TGTGCCAGCGGAACCGGGACTAGCGGAGGGTTGTTCTTC CASGTGTSGGLFF
TRBJ2-1 TRBV5-4 TRBD2 - TGTGCCAGCAGTCCTCCTAGCGGTCCCTACAATGAGCAGTTCTTC CASSPPSGPYNEQFF